Sequencing of this TCR beta chain was carried out in a study of PD-L1 blockade in urothelial cancer. Study at large: A median of roughly 140,000 T cells was found in the blood samples. Study-wide findings and caveats: Pretreatment peripheral blood TCR clonality that fell below the median predicted better survival among the patients studied.

Time point of the sample: peripheral blood 6 weeks after treatment start. Patients presented with locally advanced or metastatic urothelial carcinoma. Every patient provided from 1 to 8 samples, collected pretreatment and on-treatment. Using immunoSEQ multiplex PCR, the repertoire was profiled, and TCRdb retains in-frame clones only, with some absent. The sample has just over 40,000 clones, 85% seen once. V was cut by 4 bases and J by 5 bases, with 12 bases left in between. Germline values: CDR1 SQVTM, CDR2 ANQGSEA. CDR3 length: 13 residues. This clone was seen just once. Its antigen is currently unknown.

This receptor was taken from a man aged 70 or older with urothelial cancer. The chain recombines TRBV29-1 with TRBJ2-1, with D possibly TRBD2 on 6 matching bases. The material sequenced was PBMCs, taken around atezolizumab (anti-PD-L1) treatment. CDR3: CSVAPGLHNEQFF. The CDR3 coding sequence is TGCAGCGTTGCTCCGGGACTCCACAATGAGCAGTTCTTC.